This T cell receptor beta chain was observed in a study of T cells in Graves' hyperthyroidism and ophthalmopathy. Overall study findings and caveats: Among clonotypes expanded in thyroid above 0.001, most were also found in blood.

Amplification yielded TCR beta CDR3 regions, with RNA transcripts as the source. Primed by the HTBI set, a first-round RT-PCR was run on the TCR CDR3. Each CDR3 protein gets one entry after TCRdb re-called the multiplex PCR reads with MiXCR. The data show 450,000 to 600,000 distinct CDR3 sequences, approximately 20% seen once. In the case of this clonotype: Antigen: not known.

The CDR3 sequence is 16 residues long. Germline lookup yields CDR1 MNHEY and CDR2 SMNVEV (reference sequence). Between the trimmed V and J ends, which lost 5 bases and 4 bases, there was a span of 21 bases. The J gene is TRBJ2-7, the V gene TRBV27; D might be TRBD1 (6 bases). The sequence was collected from a man between 35 and 55 years old with Graves' ophthalmopathy. Material: blood. The DNA of the CDR3 is TGTGCCAGCAGTCTTGGGGGCTCCCCTCTCGGATACGAGCAGTACTTC. Translated, it gives CASSLGGSPLGYEQYF.